This T cell receptor beta chain was sequenced in a study of low-dose radiotherapy and immunotherapy resistance in tumors. Stated time point: after trial treatment. Treatment noted: LDRT plus nivolumab, ipilimumab, low-dose cyclophosphamide and aspirin (RACIN trial). The donors, trial participants, received nivolumab, ipilimumab, aspirin, low-dose cyclophosphamide and low-dose radiotherapy. The V and J ends lost 4 bases and 0 bases, in that order; junction bases with no gene match: 12. The CDR3 is 20 residues long. Per germline, CDR1 ENHRY and CDR2 SYGVKD. This clonotype has a count of ten or more. Alpha and beta chains were covered, as first-strand cDNA relied on TRAV- and TRBV-specific primers. The authors amplified TCRs for 20 to 25 PCR cycles with a constant-region primer and a V-primer adapter. TCRdb processed the reads anew with MiXCR; each CDR3 protein has one entry. The sample has around 80,000 distinct CDR3 sequences, 15% to 20% seen once.

The input for sequencing was PBMCs, taken after low-dose radiotherapy plus immunotherapy. The rearrangement links TRBV10-3 to TRBJ2-7; 16 bases align to TRBD2. The clonotype comes from a male donor with prostate cancer. DNA of the CDR3: TGTGCCATCAGTGCCATCCTAGGGGGGACTAGCGGGAGGGGCTCCTACGAGCAGTACTTC. This translates into CAISAILGGTSGRGSYEQYF.